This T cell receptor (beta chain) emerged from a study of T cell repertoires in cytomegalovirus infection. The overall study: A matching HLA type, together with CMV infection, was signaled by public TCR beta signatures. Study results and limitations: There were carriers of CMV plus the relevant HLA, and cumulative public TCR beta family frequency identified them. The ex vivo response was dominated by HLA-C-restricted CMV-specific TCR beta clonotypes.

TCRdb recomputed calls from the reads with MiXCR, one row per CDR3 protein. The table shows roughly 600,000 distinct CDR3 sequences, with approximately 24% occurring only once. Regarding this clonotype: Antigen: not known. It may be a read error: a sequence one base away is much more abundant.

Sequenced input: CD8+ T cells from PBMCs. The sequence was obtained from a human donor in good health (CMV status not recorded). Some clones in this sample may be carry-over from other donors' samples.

CDR3 in DNA: TGTGCCAGCAGCTTACGGTGGGAAATCTTCGCTGAAGTTTTCTTT. Amino acids: CASSLRWEIFAEVFF. The rearrangement joins TRBV7-6 to TRBJ1-1; no firm D call. The CDR3 totals 15 residues. Germline V CDR1 and CDR2: SGHVS, FNYEAQ. Full variable domain (rest looked up from reference TRBV7-6 and TRBJ1-1): GAGVSQSPRYKVTKRGQDVALRCDPISGHVSLYWYRQALGQGPEFLTYFNYEAQQDKSGLPNDRFSAERPEGSISTLTIQRTEQRDSAMYRCASSLRWEIFAEVFFGQGTRLTVV.